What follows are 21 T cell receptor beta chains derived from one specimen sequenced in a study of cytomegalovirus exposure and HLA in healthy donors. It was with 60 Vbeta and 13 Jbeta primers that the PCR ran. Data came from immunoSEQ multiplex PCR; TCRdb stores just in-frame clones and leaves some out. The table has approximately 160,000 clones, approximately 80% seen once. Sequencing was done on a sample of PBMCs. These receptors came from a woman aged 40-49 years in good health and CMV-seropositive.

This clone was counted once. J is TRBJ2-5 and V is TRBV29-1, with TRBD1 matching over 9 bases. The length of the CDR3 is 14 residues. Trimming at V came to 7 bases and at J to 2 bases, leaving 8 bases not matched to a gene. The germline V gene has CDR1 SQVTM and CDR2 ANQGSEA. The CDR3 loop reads CSATGTGRQETQYF. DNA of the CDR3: TGCAGCGCCACCGGGACAGGGAGACAAGAGACCCAGTACTTC.

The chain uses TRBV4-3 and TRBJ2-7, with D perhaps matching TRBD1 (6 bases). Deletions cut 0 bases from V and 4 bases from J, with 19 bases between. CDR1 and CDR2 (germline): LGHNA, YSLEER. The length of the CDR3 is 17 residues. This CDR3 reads CASSQDVTGKRGYEQYF. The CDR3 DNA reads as TGCGCCAGCAGCCAAGACGTTACAGGGAAAAGGGGATACGAGCAGTACTTC.

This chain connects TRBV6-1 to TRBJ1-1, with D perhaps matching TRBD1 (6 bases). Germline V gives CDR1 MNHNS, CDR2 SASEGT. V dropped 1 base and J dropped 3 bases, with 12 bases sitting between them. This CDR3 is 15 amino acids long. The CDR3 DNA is TGTGCCAGCAGTGAAGGGACACAGGGAGACACTGAAGCTTTCTTT. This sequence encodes CASSEGTQGDTEAFF.

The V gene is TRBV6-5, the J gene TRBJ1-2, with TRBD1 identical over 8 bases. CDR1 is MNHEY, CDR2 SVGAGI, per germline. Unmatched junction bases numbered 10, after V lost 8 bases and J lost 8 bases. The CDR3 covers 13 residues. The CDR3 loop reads CASQGQGGGGYTF. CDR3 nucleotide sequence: TGTGCCAGCCAAGGACAGGGAGGAGGAGGCTACACCTTC.

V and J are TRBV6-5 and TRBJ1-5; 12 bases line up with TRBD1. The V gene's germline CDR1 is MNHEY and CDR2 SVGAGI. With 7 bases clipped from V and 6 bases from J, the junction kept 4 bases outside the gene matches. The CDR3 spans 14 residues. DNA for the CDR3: TGTGCCAGCAACCGGGACAGGGGGCTTCAGCCCCAGCATTTT. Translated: CASNRDRGLQPQHF.

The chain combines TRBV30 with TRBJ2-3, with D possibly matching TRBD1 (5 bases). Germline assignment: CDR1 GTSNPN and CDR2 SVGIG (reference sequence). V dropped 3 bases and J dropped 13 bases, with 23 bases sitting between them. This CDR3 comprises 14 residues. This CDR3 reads CAWSYGVVDSREYF. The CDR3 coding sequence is TGTGCCTGGAGCTATGGGGTAGTCGACAGTAGGGAGTATTTT.

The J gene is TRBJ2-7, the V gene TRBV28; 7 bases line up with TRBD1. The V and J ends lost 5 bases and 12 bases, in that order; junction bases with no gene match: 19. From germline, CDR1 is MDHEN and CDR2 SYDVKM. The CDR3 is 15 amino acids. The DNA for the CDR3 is TGTGCCAGCAGTCATCAGACGGGACAGATCCATCTAGGGTACTTC. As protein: CASSHQTGQIHLGYF.

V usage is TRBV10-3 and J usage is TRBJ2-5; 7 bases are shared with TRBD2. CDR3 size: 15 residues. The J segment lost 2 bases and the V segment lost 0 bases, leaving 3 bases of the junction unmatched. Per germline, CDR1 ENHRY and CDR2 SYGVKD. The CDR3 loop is CAISESGGGQETQYF. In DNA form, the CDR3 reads TGTGCCATCAGTGAGTCGGGGGGGGGTCAAGAGACCCAGTACTTC.

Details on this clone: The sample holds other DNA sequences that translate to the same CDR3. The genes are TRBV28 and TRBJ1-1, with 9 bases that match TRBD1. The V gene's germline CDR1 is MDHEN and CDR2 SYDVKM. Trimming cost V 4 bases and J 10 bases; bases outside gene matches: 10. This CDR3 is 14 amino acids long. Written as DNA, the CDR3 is TGTGCCAGCAGTTCGTCCGGGACAGGGAACCCAGCTTTCTTT. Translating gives CASSSSGTGNPAFF.

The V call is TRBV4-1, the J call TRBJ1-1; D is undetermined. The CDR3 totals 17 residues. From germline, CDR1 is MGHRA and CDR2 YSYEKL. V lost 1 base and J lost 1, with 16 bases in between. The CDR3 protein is CASSQAARGSWNTEAFF. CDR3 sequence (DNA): TGCGCCAGCAGCCAAGCGGCCCGGGGTAGTTGGAACACTGAAGCTTTCTTT.

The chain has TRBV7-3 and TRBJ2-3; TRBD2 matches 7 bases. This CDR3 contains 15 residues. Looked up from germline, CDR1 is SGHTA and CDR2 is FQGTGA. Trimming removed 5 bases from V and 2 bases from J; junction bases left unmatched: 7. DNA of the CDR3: TGTGCCAGCAGCGCCGCTAGCGGCGACACAGATACGCAGTATTTT. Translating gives CASSAASGDTDTQYF.

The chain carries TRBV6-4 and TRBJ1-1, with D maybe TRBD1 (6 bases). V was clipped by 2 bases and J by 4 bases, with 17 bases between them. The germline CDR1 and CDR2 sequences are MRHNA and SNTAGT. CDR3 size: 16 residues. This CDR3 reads CASSDPAGARSTEAFF. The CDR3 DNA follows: TGTGCCAGCAGTGACCCAGCGGGGGCTCGGAGCACTGAAGCTTTCTTT.

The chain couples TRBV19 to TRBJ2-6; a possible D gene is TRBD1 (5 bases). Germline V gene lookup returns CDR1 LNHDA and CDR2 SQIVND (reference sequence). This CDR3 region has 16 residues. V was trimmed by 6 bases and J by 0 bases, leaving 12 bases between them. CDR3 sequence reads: CASSSGSPSGANVLTF. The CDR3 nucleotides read TGTGCCAGTAGCTCAGGGTCTCCCTCTGGGGCCAACGTCCTGACTTTC.

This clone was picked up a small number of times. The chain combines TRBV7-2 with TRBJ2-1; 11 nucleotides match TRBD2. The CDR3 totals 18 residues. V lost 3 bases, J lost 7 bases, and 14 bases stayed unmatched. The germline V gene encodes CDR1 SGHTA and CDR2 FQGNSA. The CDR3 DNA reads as TGTGCCAGCAGCTTCGGGACTAGCGGACGCCTACTAGGGAATGAGCAGTTCTTC. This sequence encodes CASSFGTSGRLLGNEQFF.

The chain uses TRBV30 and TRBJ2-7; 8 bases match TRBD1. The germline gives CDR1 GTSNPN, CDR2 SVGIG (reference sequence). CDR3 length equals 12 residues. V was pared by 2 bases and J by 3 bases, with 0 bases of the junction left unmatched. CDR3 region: CAWSTGGYEQYF. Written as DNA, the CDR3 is TGTGCCTGGAGTACAGGGGGCTACGAGCAGTACTTC.

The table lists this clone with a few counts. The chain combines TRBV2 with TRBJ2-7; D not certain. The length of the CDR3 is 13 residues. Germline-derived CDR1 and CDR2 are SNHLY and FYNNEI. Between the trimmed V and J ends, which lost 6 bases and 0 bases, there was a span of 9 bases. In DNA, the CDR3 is TGTGCCAGCAGCCAGGATTACTCCTACGAGCAGTACTTC. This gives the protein CASSQDYSYEQYF.

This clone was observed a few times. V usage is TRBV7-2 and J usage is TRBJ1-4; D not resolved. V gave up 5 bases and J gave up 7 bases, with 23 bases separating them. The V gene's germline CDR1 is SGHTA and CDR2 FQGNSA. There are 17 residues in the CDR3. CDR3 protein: CASSPRSVGASVEKLFF. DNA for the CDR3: TGTGCCAGCAGCCCACGTTCTGTGGGAGCAAGTGTTGAAAAACTGTTTTTT.

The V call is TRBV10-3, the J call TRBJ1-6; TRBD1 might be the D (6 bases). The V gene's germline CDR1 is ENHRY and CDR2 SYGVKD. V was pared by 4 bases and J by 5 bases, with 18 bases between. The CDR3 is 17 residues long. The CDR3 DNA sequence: TGTGCCATCAGTGGCTCCGGACAGCCTACGGATAATTCACCCCTCCACTTT. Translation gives CAISGSGQPTDNSPLHF.

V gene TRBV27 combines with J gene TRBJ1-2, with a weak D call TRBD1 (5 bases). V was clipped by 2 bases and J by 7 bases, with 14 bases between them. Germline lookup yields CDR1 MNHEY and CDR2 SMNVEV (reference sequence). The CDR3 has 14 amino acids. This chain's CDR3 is CASSLSGTGGGYTF. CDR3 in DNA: TGTGCCAGCAGTTTAAGTGGGACGGGGGGTGGCTACACCTTC.

CDR3: CASNLGGAVIETQYF. CDR3 DNA: TGCGCCAGCAATCTAGGGGGCGCTGTAATAGAGACCCAGTACTTC. The V and J genes are TRBV23-1 and TRBJ2-5; 7 bases are a match to TRBD1. TRBV23-1 is labeled an ORF, and its function is uncertain. This CDR3 is 15 amino acids long. After removal of 7 bases from V and 4 bases from J, the junction contained 12 bases not matched to a gene.

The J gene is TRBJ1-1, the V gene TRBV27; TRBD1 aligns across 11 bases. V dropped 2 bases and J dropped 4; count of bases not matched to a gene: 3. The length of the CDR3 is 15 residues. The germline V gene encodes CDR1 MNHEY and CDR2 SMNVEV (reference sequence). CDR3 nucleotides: TGTGCCAGCAGTTTAAAAGGGACAGGGGGCACTGAAGCTTTCTTT. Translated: CASSLKGTGGTEAFF.